This record looks at one T cell receptor (beta chain) sequence and its context. Its antigen is unknown. It was with a sample-barcoded 5' primer and a J-beta primer mix that a second PCR of roughly 6 to 12 cycles was run. Each cDNA was tagged by a template-switch adaptor containing 12 random nucleotides. Each CDR3 protein is one row after TCRdb ran MiXCR on the 5' RACE reads. The data contain approximately 770,000 distinct CDR3 sequences, roughly 60% of them seen just once; the ten biggest clones take up approximately 23%. The sample is drawn from a study of blood T cells in healthy people across ages. Regarding the study as a whole: It was not known whether donors were CMV positive (a possible confounder of expanded clonotype changes).

Drawn from each donor were ten milliliters of peripheral blood. The CDR3 has 16 residues. CDR1 is SEHNR and CDR2 is FQNEAQ in the germline V gene (reference sequence). After removal of 3 bases from V and 3 bases from J, the junction contained 7 bases not matched to a gene. Input material: blood. This TCR was recovered from a man aged 30-40 years in good health. The chain links TRBV7-9 to TRBJ2-1; 8 nucleotides agree with TRBD2. The CDR3 DNA is TGTGCCAGCAGCTTTTTGCGGGAGGTTGTCTACAATGAGCAGTTCTTC. Amino acid sequence: CASSFLREVVYNEQFF.